Following are 24 T cell receptor beta chains from one sample sequenced in a study of T cell changes during pregnancy in multiple sclerosis (dated by TCRdb to between 2019 and 2020). Libraries were made using the immunoSEQ multiplex PCR assay. TCRdb limited this immuneACCESS table to in-frame rearrangements with V and J called. A share of clones is missing; checked studies link under half to unresolved V genes, and the rest is unexplained. Recorded for this sample are around 40,000 clones; roughly nine tenths of them occurred a single time. More than 5% of the sample belongs to the ten largest clones. Material: CD8+ T cells from peripheral blood mononuclear cells, obtained in the third trimester of pregnancy. The receptors derive from a female donor with multiple sclerosis, enrolled in a pregnancy study.

The chain uses TRBV6-4 and TRBJ2-2; D might be TRBD2 (7 bases). V was pared by 3 bases and J by 5 bases, with 19 bases between. The CDR3 is 17 residues long. CDR1 MRHNA and CDR2 SNTAGT come from the germline V gene. CDR3 nucleotide sequence: TGTGCCAGCAGTGAAGATCGGGGGGCAGGAGGGACCGGGGAGCTGTTTTTT. Its protein is CASSEDRGAGGTGELFF.

V and J are TRBV18 and TRBJ2-1; 9 nucleotides agree with TRBD2. Germline lookup yields CDR1 KGHSH and CDR2 LQKENI. The CDR3 contains 17 residues. J gave up 3 bases and V 5 bases, and 11 bases lay outside the gene matches. CDR3 amino acids: CASSSTQREVHYNEQFF. In DNA, the CDR3 is TGTGCCAGCTCATCAACGCAGCGGGAGGTGCACTACAATGAGCAGTTCTTC.

The genes are TRBV4-3 and TRBJ2-4, with a tentative D call TRBD2 (7 bases). Trimming removed 3 bases from V and 7 bases from J, with 10 bases in between. The CDR3 has 13 amino acids. Germline CDR1 LGHNA, CDR2 YSLEER. CDR3 in amino acids: CASSHRGANIQYF. Written as DNA, the CDR3 is TGCGCCAGCAGCCATCGGGGGGCCAACATTCAGTACTTC.

The chain links TRBV11-2 to TRBJ2-7; D remains unclear. The ends were cut back, 5 bases at V and 7 bases at J, with 15 bases in the middle. Looked up from germline, CDR1 is SGHAT and CDR2 is FQNNGV. This CDR3 spans 13 amino acids. This chain's CDR3 is CASSEERGLEQYF. CDR3 coding DNA: TGTGCCAGCAGCGAAGAAAGAGGTTTAGAGCAGTACTTC.

This chain uses TRBV11-3 with TRBJ1-1; D might be TRBD1 (5 bases). V lost 5 bases, J lost 0 bases, and 13 bases lay in between. Per germline, CDR1 SGHNT and CDR2 YENEEA. The CDR3 consists of 15 residues. The CDR3 DNA reads as TGTGCCAGCAGCACAAGAACAGGAGTGAACACTGAAGCTTTCTTT. Protein sequence: CASSTRTGVNTEAFF.

V and J are TRBV28 and TRBJ2-5; TRBD2 is a possible D gene (6 bases). From germline, CDR1 is MDHEN and CDR2 SYDVKM. The CDR3 extends over 15 amino acids. Trimming cost V 4 bases and J 2 bases, with 14 bases left between them. Here the CDR3 DNA reads TGTGCCAGCAGTTCAGGGACGGGAGTTCAAGAGACCCAGTACTTC. It encodes CASSSGTGVQETQYF.

Turning to this clone: This sample includes further DNA sequences coding for the same CDR3. This chain connects TRBV28 to TRBJ2-7, with 7 nucleotides matching TRBD2. The CDR3 consists of 14 residues. CDR1 is MDHEN, CDR2 SYDVKM, per germline. The V and J ends lost 4 bases and 1 base, in that order; junction bases with no gene match: 4. CDR3 coding DNA: TGTGCCAGCAGTTCCCGGACTAGTTCCTACGAGCAGTACTTC. This encodes CASSSRTSSYEQYF. Full variable domain (remainder filled in from reference TRBV28 and TRBJ2-7): DVKVTQSSRYLVKRTGEKVFLECVQDMDHENMFWYRQDPGLGLRLIYFSYDVKMKEKGDIPEGYSVSREKKERFSLILESASTNQTSMYLCASSSRTSSYEQYFGPGTRLTVT.

V gene TRBV9 combines with J gene TRBJ2-3; perhaps TRBD1 as D (6 bases). The germline V and J ends were trimmed by 4 bases and 4 bases, with 10 bases remaining between them. From germline, CDR1 is SGDLS and CDR2 YYNGEE. The CDR3 covers 13 residues. CDR3: CASSQTGPDTQYF. DNA for the CDR3: TGTGCCAGCAGCCAAACAGGGCCAGATACGCAGTATTTT.

The chain combines TRBV19 with TRBJ2-1; 7 nucleotides agree with TRBD2. The length of the CDR3 is 17 residues. The germline CDR1 and CDR2 sequences are LNHDA and SQIVND (reference sequence). V shed 0 bases, J shed 0 bases, and the junction held 5 bases outside the gene matches. In DNA form, the CDR3 reads TGTGCCAGTAGTATAGATGCTAGCGGATACTCCTACAATGAGCAGTTCTTC. This encodes CASSIDASGYSYNEQFF.

The CDR3 bases are TGTGCCAGCAGACTAGACAGGGATGTTCCTGAAGCTTTCTTT. Protein product: CASRLDRDVPEAFF. The rearrangement links TRBV27 to TRBJ1-1, with 7 bases lining up with TRBD1. The CDR3 has 14 amino acids. CDR1 and CDR2 (germline): MNHEY, SMNVEV (reference sequence). The ends lost 6 bases at V and 6 bases at J; junction bases unmatched: 10.

The DNA for the CDR3 is TGTGCCACCCAAAGGGGTACTAGCGCGTACAATGAGCAGTTCTTC. As protein: CATQRGTSAYNEQFF. The chain combines TRBV19 with TRBJ2-1; 7 bases map to TRBD2. V gave up 10 bases and J gave up 4 bases; unmatched junction bases: 13. Germline assignment: CDR1 LNHDA and CDR2 SQIVND (reference sequence). This CDR3 region has 15 residues.

The chain recombines TRBV7-9 with TRBJ2-7; the D gene is possibly TRBD2 (6 bases). V was cut by 5 bases and J by 3 bases, with 17 bases left in between. The CDR3 is made up of 15 amino acids. Per the germline V gene, CDR1 is SEHNR and CDR2 is FQNEAQ (reference sequence). The CDR3 loop is CASSQAGTYHYEQYF. As DNA, the CDR3 is TGTGCCAGCAGCCAAGCCGGGACTTACCACTACGAGCAGTACTTC.

The J gene is TRBJ2-5, the V gene TRBV28; 9 bases align to TRBD2. This CDR3 spans 16 amino acids. The junction had 8 bases not matched to a gene; V was cut back by 1 base and J by 5 bases. Germline V gene data show CDR1 as MDHEN and CDR2 as SYDVKM. CDR3 in DNA: TGTGCCAGCAGTTTATTCGTCCGAGGACTAGCGGAGACCCAGTACTTC. It yields the protein CASSLFVRGLAETQYF.

The V call is TRBV19, the J call TRBJ1-2; D is perhaps TRBD1 (5 bases). Germline V gives CDR1 LNHDA, CDR2 SQIVND (reference sequence). With 3 bases removed from V and 2 bases from J, the gap between germline ends came to 10 bases. The CDR3 runs to 14 residues. The CDR3 nucleotides read TGTGCCAGTAGTATCGGACAACCAAACTATGGCTACACCTTC. Translated: CASSIGQPNYGYTF.

The chain employs TRBV4-1 and TRBJ2-1; tentatively, D is TRBD1 (5 bases). Germline V CDR1 and CDR2: MGHRA, YSYEKL. The CDR3 length is 17 residues. V shed 2 bases and J shed 3 bases, with 17 bases lying between them. DNA for the CDR3: TGCGCCAGCAGCCAAAAGGGGTTGCAGGGTAGCTACAATGAGCAGTTCTTC. Translating gives CASSQKGLQGSYNEQFF.

V is TRBV27 and J is TRBJ2-4; the match to TRBD2 covers 7 bases. Trimming cost V 3 bases and J 7 bases; bases outside gene matches: 3. Germline V lookup: CDR1 MNHEY, CDR2 SMNVEV (reference sequence). This CDR3 contains 13 residues. The CDR3 coding sequence is TGTGCCAGCAGTTTTCGGGGAGGGAACATTCAGTACTTC. It codes for CASSFRGGNIQYF.

The chain joins TRBV7-9 to TRBJ2-7; the D gene is possibly TRBD2 (5 bases). The ends were cut back, 5 bases at V and 4 bases at J, with 15 bases in the middle. Per the germline V gene, CDR1 is SEHNR and CDR2 is FQNEAQ (reference sequence). This CDR3 is 14 amino acids long. In DNA, the CDR3 is TGTGCCAGCAGCCACGCTTTTCGAGGGTACGAGCAGTACTTC. Protein: CASSHAFRGYEQYF. Looking up the rest from reference TRBV7-9 and TRBJ2-7 gives the full variable domain: DTGVSQNPRHKITKRGQNVTFRCDPISEHNRLYWYRQTLGQGPEFLTYFQNEAQLEKSRLLSDRFSAERPKGSFSTLEIQRTEQGDSAMYLCASSHAFRGYEQYFGPGTRLTVT.

V is TRBV6-5 and J is TRBJ2-7, with D maybe TRBD1 (5 bases). Germline V gene sequence: CDR1 MNHEY, CDR2 SVGAGI. The ends were cut back, 0 bases at V and 6 bases at J, with 12 bases in the middle. The CDR3 spans 14 residues. The CDR3 loop is CASSYSPGWSEQYF. DNA of the CDR3: TGTGCCAGCAGTTACTCTCCAGGGTGGAGCGAGCAGTACTTC.

This chain connects TRBV14 to TRBJ1-4, with 11 bases aligning to TRBD1. The CDR3 is made up of 18 amino acids. Germline CDR1 is SGHDN and CDR2 is FVKESK. Germline trimming cut 5 bases from V and 7 bases from J; bases unmatched to any gene: 15. The CDR3 sequence is CASSFRTGGGGNGEKLFF. The DNA of the CDR3 is TGTGCCAGCAGCTTTCGGACAGGGGGCGGAGGAAACGGTGAAAAACTGTTTTTT.

The chain recombines TRBV27 with TRBJ1-1; D possibly corresponds to TRBD1 (6 bases). V lost 6 bases and J 3 bases, leaving 11 bases between the germline ends. The CDR3 spans 13 residues. The germline CDR1 and CDR2 sequences are MNHEY and SMNVEV (reference sequence). The CDR3 nucleotides are TGTGCCAGCAGCTCTGGACAGCACACTGAAGCTTTCTTT. Protein sequence: CASSSGQHTEAFF.

CDR3 sequence reads: CASSQDFDREVNTIYF. In DNA form, the CDR3 reads TGCGCCAGCAGCCAAGATTTCGACAGGGAGGTAAACACCATATATTTT. The gene calls are TRBV4-3 and TRBJ1-3, with 7 bases lining up with TRBD1. The CDR3 is 16 amino acids. V was clipped by 0 bases and J by 6 bases; unmatched bases: 8. The germline gives CDR1 LGHNA, CDR2 YSLEER.

The rearrangement joins TRBV6-4 to TRBJ2-6; D is perhaps TRBD2 (5 bases). V was clipped by 2 bases and J by 0 bases, with 11 bases between them. CDR3 length: 17 amino acids. Per germline, CDR1 MRHNA and CDR2 SNTAGT. The CDR3 DNA sequence: TGTGCCAGCAGTGACGACGGGGTTAGCTCTGGGGCCAACGTCCTGACTTTC. This translates into CASSDDGVSSGANVLTF.

The V gene is TRBV7-3, the J gene TRBJ2-3; weak D call: TRBD2 (5 bases). V shed 3 bases and J shed 4 bases, with 8 bases lying between them. The CDR3 totals 13 residues. Per germline, CDR1 SGHTA and CDR2 FQGTGA. Here the CDR3 reads CASSFLAPDTQYF. The CDR3 region has the DNA TGTGCCAGCAGCTTTCTAGCCCCAGATACGCAGTATTTT. Looking up the rest from reference TRBV7-3 and TRBJ2-3 gives the full variable domain: GAGVSQTPSNKVTEKGKYVELRCDPISGHTALYWYRQSLGQGPEFLIYFQGTGAADDSGLPNDRFFAVRPEGSVSTLKIQRTERGDSAVYLCASSFLAPDTQYFGPGTRLTVL.

The chain uses TRBV7-6 and TRBJ2-2; TRBD2 matches 8 bases. V was clipped by 5 bases and J by 5 bases; unmatched bases: 10. The length of the CDR3 is 16 residues. Germline V gives CDR1 SGHVS, CDR2 FNYEAQ. CDR3 DNA sequence: TGTGCCAGCAGCCCCCGGGGGGGGAGAGGTACCGGGGAGCTGTTTTTT. It is translated as CASSPRGGRGTGELFF.